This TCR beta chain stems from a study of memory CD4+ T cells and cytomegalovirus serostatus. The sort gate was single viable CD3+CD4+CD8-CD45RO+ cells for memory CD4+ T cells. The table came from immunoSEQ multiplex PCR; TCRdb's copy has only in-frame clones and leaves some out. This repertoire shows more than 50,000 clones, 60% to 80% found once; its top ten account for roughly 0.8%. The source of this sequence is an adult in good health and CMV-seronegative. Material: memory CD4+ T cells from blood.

CDR3 sequence reads: CASSSDRATDTQYF. CDR3 in DNA: TGTGCCAGCAGCTCGGACAGGGCCACAGATACGCAGTATTTT. The gene calls are TRBV7-7 and TRBJ2-3, with 8 positions matching TRBD1. Germline V lookup: CDR1 SSHAT, CDR2 FNYEAQ (reference sequence). J lost 2 bases, V lost 4 bases, and 2 bases had no gene match. CDR3 length: 14 amino acids.